This record concerns one T cell receptor (beta chain) sequence. Its antigen is still unknown. The CDR3 is 14 amino acids. Unmatched junction bases numbered 6, after V lost 5 bases and J lost 2 bases. Looked up from germline, CDR1 is SEHNR and CDR2 is FQNEAQ (reference sequence). Reverse transcription of roughly 0.5 to 1 ug RNA was performed with random hexamers. With immunoSEQ multiplex PCR, TCR beta CDR3 was amplified across 54 Vbeta and 13 Jbeta. TCRdb recomputed calls from the immunoSEQ multiplex PCR reads with MiXCR, one row per CDR3 protein. Of around 80,000 distinct CDR3 sequences listed, around 94% were seen once; the top ten hold 0.52%. These data are taken from a study of CD8 T cells in Susac syndrome. Whole-study results and caveats: Expansion of Susac CD8+ clones peaked in TEMRA cells and in active patients.

The rearrangement uses TRBV7-9 and TRBJ2-7; 7 bases agree with TRBD2. Sequenced material: CD8+ T cells from PBMCs. This clonotype originated in a human donor with Susac syndrome. CDR3 loop: CASSTTGLAYEQYF. The CDR3 region has the DNA TGTGCCAGCAGCACCACCGGACTAGCCTACGAGCAGTACTTC.